The text below deals with one TCR beta chain. This clonotype was found many times. No antigen is known for it. The input lacks base qualities; no much larger clone sits a single base away. The V and J ends are trimmed by 2 bases and 0 bases, leaving 5 bases between them. CDR1 and CDR2 are read off the germline V gene as SGHAT and FQNNGV. Measured from the cysteine to the phenylalanine, the CDR3 is 14 residues long. Of the read, only the CDR3 DNA is kept; its 42 bases are in frame from base 1. Stable Graves' hyperthyroidism was defined as the absence of progression to ophthalmopathy over 18 months of follow-up. Hyperthyroidism patients were newly diagnosed, had a disease duration of under 2 months, and were aged 18 to 65 years. Any patient with an uncontrolled infection, another autoimmune disease, pregnancy or lactation was excluded. Diagnoses were based on clinical symptoms, serum thyroxine and TRAb, thyroid ultrasound and orbital computed tomography. PBMCs were isolated from about 9.1 ml of fresh peripheral blood by Ficoll-Paque density gradient centrifugation. Total RNA was extracted with Trizol reagent, and quality was checked on an Agilent 2100 Bioanalyzer.

The sample comes from a study of T cells in Graves' hyperthyroidism and ophthalmopathy (dated by TCRdb to the late 2010s). Context from the whole study: Peripheral blood was collected at initial diagnosis, before any treatment. A discovery cohort of about a hundred patients, fewer than 50 with Graves' ophthalmopathy and about 60 with stable Graves' hyperthyroidism, was used to find distinguishing TCR V-J signatures. An independent validation cohort of about 20 hyperthyroidism patients and about 16 patients who later progressed to ophthalmopathy tested prospective prediction of ophthalmopathy. The roughly 100 discovery patients were randomly divided into training and test sets at a 7:3 ratio. The study also compared thyroid tissue and blood T-cell repertoires from more than 5 Graves' hyperthyroidism patients. After sampling, hyperthyroidism patients received methimazole starting at 30 mg daily, and ophthalmopathy patients received high-dose intravenous methylprednisolone. The paper describes TCR Vbeta CDR3 sequencing of around 140 peripheral blood samples, made up of 43 ophthalmopathy patients, roughly 75 hyperthyroidism patients and 17 progressor patients. Paper-wide results and their limitations: Sample size was not statistically predetermined, and investigators were not blinded to group allocation. In validation, progression to ophthalmopathy was predicted by the model with nearly 71% sensitivity and nearly 75% specificity, a median of approximately 6.5 months before onset. Most expanded thyroid clonotypes (frequency above 0.001) were also found in blood, which suggests that blood repertoires may mirror thyroid immune responses. Ophthalmopathy was separated from stable hyperthyroidism by a 13 V-J signature model, with around 90% sensitivity and just over 81% specificity obtained in cross-validation and 80%/75% obtained in testing.

The TCR beta CDR3 regions were amplified from RNA transcripts. The first round of RT-PCR for the TCR CDR3 was performed with the HTBI primer set and the Qiagen OneStep RT-PCR kit. The libraries were constructed in a second round of multiplex PCR and then size-selected and purified. Paired-end sequencing of the libraries was performed with 100 bp reads on an Illumina HiSeq2000. The source study handled its data this way. SOAPnuke was used to process the raw data, removing reads that contained adapters or uncalled bases, had a mean Phred below 15, or lacked an exact match to the constant primer or identifier. COPE v1.2.5 was used to merge the high-quality paired reads, and each unique nucleotide sequence was defined as a clonotype. MiTCR v1.1 was used to align the clonotypes against IMGT TRBV, TRBD and TRBJ reference segments. The analysis included only V-J combinations with a frequency above 0.0001, which together covered 98% to 99.2% of the repertoires. The TCS score was defined as F50 (clonal expansion) divided by E x V (chaos), with BLOSUM62-based TCRdist calculated between CDR3 peptides within each V-J. Welch's t-statistics and random forest reduced just over 500 V-J features to 13, which were used in a naive Bayes classifier (R e1071). TCRdb trimmed the raw reads at Q25, called clones with MiXCR and kept productive beta chains. CDR3 protein sequences are deduplicated, and each keeps its most common genes and DNA. The V and J calls here are based on TCRdb, not the publication. The sample table lists about 200,000 distinct CDR3 sequences, 17% of them with a count of one. Around 52% of the sample lies in the top ten.

The sequenced material came from blood. The rearranged chain carries TRBV11-2 and TRBJ1-5, with the D gene uncertain. This clonotype was obtained from a woman aged 50 to 60 with Graves' hyperthyroidism. The sequenced DNA is TGTGCCAGCAGCTTACACAATAGCAATCAGCCCCAGCATTTT. Its coded protein is CASSLHNSNQPQHF. When the CDR3 is completed using the reference TRBV11-2 and TRBJ1-5 genes on either side, the full variable domain is EAGVAQSPRYKIIEKRQSVAFWCNPISGHATLYWYQQILGQGPKLLIQFQNNGVVDDSQLPKDRFSAERLKGVDSTLKIQPAKLEDSAVYLCASSLHNSNQPQHFGDGTRLSIL.